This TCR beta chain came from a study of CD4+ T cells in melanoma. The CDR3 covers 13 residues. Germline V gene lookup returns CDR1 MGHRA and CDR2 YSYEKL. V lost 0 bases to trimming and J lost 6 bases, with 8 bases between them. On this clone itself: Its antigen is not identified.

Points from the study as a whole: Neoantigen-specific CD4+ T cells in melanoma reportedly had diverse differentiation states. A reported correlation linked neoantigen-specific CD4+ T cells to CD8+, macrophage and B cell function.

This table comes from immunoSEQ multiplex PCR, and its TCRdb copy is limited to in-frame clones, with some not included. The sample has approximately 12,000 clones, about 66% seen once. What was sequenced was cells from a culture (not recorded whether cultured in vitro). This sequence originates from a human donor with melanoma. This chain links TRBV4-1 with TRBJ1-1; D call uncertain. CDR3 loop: CASSQDREPEAFF. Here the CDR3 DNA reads TGCGCCAGCAGCCAAGACCGAGAGCCTGAAGCTTTCTTT.